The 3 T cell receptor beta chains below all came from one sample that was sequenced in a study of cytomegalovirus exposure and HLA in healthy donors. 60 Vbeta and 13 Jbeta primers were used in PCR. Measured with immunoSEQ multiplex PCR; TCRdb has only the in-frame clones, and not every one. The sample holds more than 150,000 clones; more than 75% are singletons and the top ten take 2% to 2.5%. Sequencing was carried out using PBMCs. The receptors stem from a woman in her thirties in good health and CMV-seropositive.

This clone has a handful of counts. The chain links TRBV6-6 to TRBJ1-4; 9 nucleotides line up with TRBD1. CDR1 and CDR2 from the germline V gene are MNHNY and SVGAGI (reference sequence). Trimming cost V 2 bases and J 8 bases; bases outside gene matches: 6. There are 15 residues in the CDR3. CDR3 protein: CASSYTGQGDEKLFF. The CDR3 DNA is TGTGCCAGCAGTTACACGGGACAGGGAGACGAAAAACTGTTTTTT.

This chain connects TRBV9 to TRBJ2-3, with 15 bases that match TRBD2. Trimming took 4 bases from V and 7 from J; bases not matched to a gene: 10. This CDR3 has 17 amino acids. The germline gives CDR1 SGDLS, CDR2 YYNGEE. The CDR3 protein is CASSPPGLAGGLNTQYF. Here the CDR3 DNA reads TGTGCCAGCAGCCCCCCCGGACTAGCGGGGGGGCTGAATACGCAGTATTTT.

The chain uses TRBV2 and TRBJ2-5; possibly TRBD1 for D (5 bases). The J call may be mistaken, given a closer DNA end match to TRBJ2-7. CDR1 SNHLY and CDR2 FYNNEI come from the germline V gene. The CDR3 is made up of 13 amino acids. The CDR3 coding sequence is TGTGCCAGCAGCAGGGCGGATTCCTACGAGCAGTACTTC. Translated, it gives CASSRADSYEQYF.